The next 22 T cell receptor beta chains were all read from a single sample in a study of CD8 T cells in ankylosing spondylitis. Study observations and caveats: Ankylosing spondylitis blood appeared to be characterized by a TCR beta motif of 8 or 9 highly homologous variants.

The antigens these receptors bind are not known. TCRdb independently ran MiXCR on the 5' RACE reads; one entry per CDR3 protein. The sample comprises roughly 400,000 distinct CDR3 sequences, approximately 20% of which are singletons, and approximately 15% rests with the top ten. Sequenced: blood, either unsorted or a sorted T cell fraction (not recorded which). Receptors were obtained from a male donor with ankylosing spondylitis.

This clonotype was found many times. The V and J genes are TRBV27 and TRBJ2-3; D call uncertain. Germline assignment: CDR1 MNHEY and CDR2 SMNVEV (reference sequence). Trimming left V 2 bases short and J 5 bases short, with 2 bases between. The CDR3 is made up of 11 amino acids. CDR3 region: CASSLQDTQYF. CDR3 nucleotide sequence: TGTGCCAGCAGTTTACAAGATACGCAGTATTTT.

The chain employs TRBV28 and TRBJ1-2, with TRBD1 matching 7 bases. The J segment lost 8 bases and the V segment lost 5 bases, leaving 14 bases of the junction unmatched. Germline assignment: CDR1 MDHEN and CDR2 SYDVKM. The CDR3 totals 15 residues. In DNA, the CDR3 is TGTGCCAGCAGTCGAGCCGGGACAGTTTATTTCGGCTACACCTTC. The encoded protein is CASSRAGTVYFGYTF.

This clonotype was found a few times. The chain uses TRBV3-1 and TRBJ2-7; TRBD1 or TRBD2 may be the D gene (5 bases each). Germline V gene lookup returns CDR1 LGHDT and CDR2 YNNKEL (reference sequence). The CDR3 is 13 amino acids. Trimming took 8 bases from V and 6 from J, leaving 17 bases between them. CDR3 loop: CASRWGPQGEQYF. As DNA, the CDR3 is TGTGCCAGCCGCTGGGGACCCCAGGGCGAGCAGTACTTC.

The chain couples TRBV9 to TRBJ1-4; weak D call: TRBD1 (5 bases). This CDR3 has 16 residues. Germline V gene lookup returns CDR1 SGDLS and CDR2 YYNGEE. V was shortened by 4 bases and J by 8 bases, with 21 bases between the two germline ends. The CDR3, as DNA: TGTGCCAGCAGCCTCCCGGGGGATGCAACGGGGGAAAAACTGTTTTTT. It yields the protein CASSLPGDATGEKLFF.

Only one count was recorded for this clonotype. The rearrangement links TRBV2 to TRBJ2-5; 8 nucleotides agree with TRBD2. Germline V gene sequence: CDR1 SNHLY, CDR2 FYNNEI. Trimming took 3 bases from V and 2 from J; bases not matched to a gene: 5. The CDR3 spans 15 residues. The CDR3 DNA sequence: TGTGCCAGCAGTGAGAATAGCGGGGCTCAAGAGACCCAGTACTTC. As protein: CASSENSGAQETQYF.

V and J are TRBV7-3 and TRBJ2-2, with 9 bases that match TRBD1. This CDR3 contains 15 residues. The V gene's germline CDR1 is SGHTA and CDR2 FQGTGA. Here the CDR3 DNA reads TGTGCTAGTGGGAGGGACAGGGCGAACACCGGGGAGCTGTTTTTT. Translation gives CASGRDRANTGELFF.

This chain connects TRBV7-3 to TRBJ2-2, with 7 bases matching TRBD2. CDR1 and CDR2 from the germline V gene are SGHTA and FQGTGA. This CDR3 is built from 15 residues. V lost 2 bases to trimming and J lost 3 bases; unmatched junction nucleotides: 3. The CDR3 loop is CASSLRGGDTGELFF. The CDR3 DNA follows: TGTGCCAGCAGCTTACGCGGGGGAGACACCGGGGAGCTGTTTTTT.

The chain carries TRBV10-3 and TRBJ2-7; unclear D gene. The CDR3 consists of 10 residues. Trimming cost V 1 base and J 5 bases, with 0 bases left between them. Germline V gives CDR1 ENHRY, CDR2 SYGVKD. CDR3 in DNA: TGTGCCATCAGTGAGTACGAGCAGTACTTC. This gives the protein CAISEYEQYF.

This clonotype was seen more than once but under ten times. This chain uses TRBV14 with TRBJ2-1; TRBD2 matches at 7 bases. Unmatched junction bases numbered 6, after V lost 4 bases and J lost 0 bases. Germline assignment: CDR1 SGHDN and CDR2 FVKESK. The CDR3 has 16 amino acids. CDR3 coding DNA: TGTGCCAGCAGCCCTCGACTAGCTATCTCCTACAATGAGCAGTTCTTC. Residues: CASSPRLAISYNEQFF.

There are a few counts of this clonotype. V is TRBV6-5 and J is TRBJ2-1, with D perhaps matching TRBD2 (7 bases). This CDR3 has 15 amino acids. Trimming shortened V by 2 bases and J by 3 bases, and 11 bases separated the two germline ends. Looked up from germline, CDR1 is MNHEY and CDR2 is SVGAGI. The DNA for the CDR3 is TGTGCCAGCAGTTACAGGGGGGAGGGCTACAATGAGCAGTTCTTC. Translated, it gives CASSYRGEGYNEQFF.

The chain couples TRBV3-1 to TRBJ1-2; tentative D call: TRBD1 (5 bases). The CDR3 runs 13 residues. Per the germline V gene, CDR1 is LGHDT and CDR2 is YNNKEL (reference sequence). Trimming took 4 bases from V and 3 from J, leaving 9 bases between them. The CDR3 region has the DNA TGTGCCAGCAGCCCCAGGGTACACTATGGCTACACCTTC. This gives the protein CASSPRVHYGYTF.

V usage is TRBV25-1 and J usage is TRBJ1-3, with 7 bases matching TRBD1. V shed 3 bases and J 8 bases; nucleotides not matched to a gene: 4. The germline V gene has CDR1 MGHDK and CDR2 SYGVNS. The CDR3 is made up of 13 amino acids. The CDR3 is CASSETGRHTIYF. The CDR3 coding sequence is TGTGCCAGCAGTGAGACAGGGCGGCACACCATATATTTT.

The chain has TRBV3-1 and TRBJ2-2; 8 bases map to TRBD2. Germline V gene sequence: CDR1 LGHDT, CDR2 YNNKEL (reference sequence). CDR3 length: 15 residues. J lost 7 bases, V lost 2 bases, and 6 bases had no gene match. CDR3 DNA sequence: TGTGCCAGCAGCCAAAGGACTAGCCTCGGCGGGGAGCTGTTTTTT. Amino acid sequence: CASSQRTSLGGELFF.

In DNA, the CDR3 is TGTGCCAGCCTCGAACCCTCTGGAAACACCATATATTTT. It specifies CASLEPSGNTIYF. The chain couples TRBV6-2 or TRBV6-3 to TRBJ1-3; D gene uncertain. Germline V CDR1 and CDR2: MNHEY, SVGEGT. V was trimmed by 8 bases and J by 0 bases, leaving 8 bases between them. The CDR3 runs 13 residues.

The genes are TRBV7-6 and TRBJ2-5, with D uncertain. The CDR3 has 13 residues. V was trimmed by 4 bases and J by 5 bases, leaving 11 bases between them. Germline lookup yields CDR1 SGHVS and CDR2 FNYEAQ. CDR3 region: CASSSYSSETQYF. The DNA for the CDR3 is TGTGCCAGCAGCTCATACAGTAGCGAGACCCAGTACTTC.

The chain joins TRBV3-1 to TRBJ2-1; TRBD1 agrees at 10 bases. Germline lookup yields CDR1 LGHDT and CDR2 YNNKEL (reference sequence). With 8 bases clipped from V and 6 bases from J, the junction kept 10 bases outside the gene matches. This CDR3 comprises 15 residues. The CDR3 sequence is CASLARQGAGNEQFF. DNA of the CDR3: TGTGCCAGCCTGGCCCGACAGGGGGCAGGCAATGAGCAGTTCTTC.

The chain carries TRBV18 and TRBJ2-2; D remains ambiguous. The CDR3 loop spans 16 amino acids. Per the germline V gene, CDR1 is KGHSH and CDR2 is LQKENI. V was shortened by 3 bases and J by 0 bases, with 11 bases between the two germline ends. The CDR3 DNA follows: TGTGCCAGCTCACCCACTCTACAAACGAACACCGGGGAGCTGTTTTTT. Protein product: CASSPTLQTNTGELFF.

This clonotype was picked up a small number of times. V and J are TRBV6-5 and TRBJ1-6; possibly TRBD1 for D (5 bases). The V end lost 0 bases, the J end lost 4 bases, and 13 bases lay between the germline ends. The germline CDR1 and CDR2 sequences are MNHEY and SVGAGI. This CDR3 is 17 amino acids long. CDR3 nucleotide sequence: TGTGCCAGCAGTTACTCACCGGACATAATGTATAATTCACCCCTCCACTTT. Protein product: CASSYSPDIMYNSPLHF.

This rearrangement joins TRBV7-9 to TRBJ2-1; 8 bases line up with TRBD2. The CDR3 spans 14 residues. Per germline, CDR1 SEHNR and CDR2 FQNEAQ (reference sequence). The ends lost 2 bases at V and 9 bases at J; junction bases unmatched: 6. The CDR3 here is CASSLPLRGAEQFF. In nucleotides, the CDR3 is TGTGCCAGCAGCTTACCCCTGCGGGGGGCTGAGCAGTTCTTC.

This clonotype has only a few counts. J is TRBJ1-4 and V is TRBV2; 8 positions agree with TRBD1. The CDR3 consists of 14 residues. V lost 6 bases and J lost 5; bases outside the gene matches: 5. Per germline, CDR1 SNHLY and CDR2 FYNNEI. The CDR3 DNA is TGTGCCAGCAGGGAAACAGGGGGAAATGAAAAACTGTTTTTT. Its translation: CASRETGGNEKLFF.

This clonotype was counted only a few times. The rearrangement links TRBV20-1 to TRBJ1-1; D remains unclear. CDR1 is DFQATT and CDR2 is SNEGSKA in the germline V gene (reference sequence). V lost 6 bases and J 5 bases, leaving 16 bases between the germline ends. This CDR3 spans 13 amino acids. CDR3: CSAKVHGDTEAFF. CDR3 DNA sequence: TGCAGTGCCAAGGTTCATGGGGATACTGAAGCTTTCTTT.

This clonotype appeared a few times. The V call is TRBV6-6, the J call TRBJ2-7; D is uncertain. CDR1 and CDR2 (germline): MNHNY, SVGAGI (reference sequence). The CDR3 sequence is 12 residues long. Trimming stripped 1 base from V and 7 bases from J, with 8 bases between. The CDR3 region has the DNA TGTGCCAGCAGTTACTACGCCGGGGAGCAGTACTTC. Its translation is CASSYYAGEQYF.